This is a list of T cell receptor beta chains from one sample in a study of blood T cells in healthy people across ages. TCRdb used MiXCR to reprocess the 5' RACE reads, holding one entry per CDR3 protein. The sample has about 640,000 distinct CDR3 sequences, around 38% seen once. The material sequenced was blood. These TCRs come from an elderly man in good health. CDR3s include the opening cysteine and the closing phenylalanine or tryptophan. The order of the fields is J gene, V gene, clone size, D gene, CDR3 DNA, CDR3 protein. A D gene is named only where the DNA matches it firmly. Size tells how often a clone was seen (once, few, many) or the class of an expanded clone, and some rows leave it out.

J: TRBJ2-1
V: TRBV12-3/TRBV12-4
size: once
D: -
DNA: TGTGCCAGCACGGAACCCGGAGTTGCCTCCTACAATGAGCAGTTCTTC
CDR3: CASTEPGVASYNEQFF

J: TRBJ1-5
V: TRBV2
size: -
D: -
DNA: TGTGCCACCAACCGGGACAACAATCAGCCCCAGCATTTT
CDR3: CATNRDNNQPQHF

J: TRBJ2-2
V: TRBV6-2/TRBV6-3
size: few
D: -
DNA: TGTGCCAGCAAGAGGGAACAGGCCGGGGAGCTGTTTTTT
CDR3: CASKREQAGELFF

J: TRBJ2-1
V: TRBV20-1
size: -
D: TRBD2
DNA: TGCAGTGCTACGAAGCGGGAGGGCAGCGGGAATGAGCAGTTCTTC
CDR3: CSATKREGSGNEQFF

J: TRBJ1-1
V: TRBV21-1
size: -
D: -
DNA: TGTGCCAGCAGCAAAGTATGCATTTGGGACGATCCTGAAGCTTTCTTT
CDR3: CASSKVCIWDDPEAFF

J: TRBJ2-2
V: TRBV5-6
size: -
D: TRBD1
DNA: TGTGCCAGCAGCTTGACAGGGGTCACCGGGGAGCTGTTTTTT
CDR3: CASSLTGVTGELFF

J: TRBJ2-6
V: TRBV20-1
size: -
D: -
DNA: TGCAGTGCTGAAAGGGGGGATGGGGCCAACGTCCTGACTTTC
CDR3: CSAERGDGANVLTF

J: TRBJ2-4
V: TRBV18
size: -
D: -
DNA: TGTGCCAGCTCACCCGATCAGGTAGCCAAAAACATTCAGTACTTC
CDR3: CASSPDQVAKNIQYF

J: TRBJ2-7
V: TRBV20-1
size: -
D: TRBD1
DNA: TGCAGTGCTAGTGGGGGACAGCCCCACCCTTACAATGAGCAGTACTTC
CDR3: CSASGGQPHPYNEQYF

J: TRBJ2-5
V: TRBV6-1
size: few
D: TRBD1
DNA: TGTGCCAGCAGTGAAGCCCCAGGGGGCGTTTCGGAGACCCAGTACTTC
CDR3: CASSEAPGGVSETQYF

J: TRBJ2-1
V: TRBV29-1
size: once
D: TRBD2
DNA: TGCAGCGCCGGGGGGGGTAGCGGGAGTCACGAGCAGTTCTTC
CDR3: CSAGGGSGSHEQFF

J: TRBJ2-7
V: TRBV7-2
size: -
D: -
DNA: TGTGCCAGCAGCTTAGTATACCGCTACGAGCAGTACTTC
CDR3: CASSLVYRYEQYF

J: TRBJ1-5
V: TRBV20-1
size: -
D: -
DNA: TGCAGTGCTAGAGAACCCTACCCCAACCAGCCCCAGCATTTT
CDR3: CSAREPYPNQPQHF

J: TRBJ2-1
V: TRBV28
size: -
D: -
DNA: TGTGCCAGCAGTTTTCTGGCCAGGGGAGGCAATGAGCAGTTCTTC
CDR3: CASSFLARGGNEQFF

J: TRBJ2-7
V: TRBV14
size: -
D: -
DNA: TGTGCCAGCAGCTTAACAAAACCGGGACCCGACATAAAGGAGGCCCAGTACTTC
CDR3: CASSLTKPGPDIKEAQYF

J: TRBJ2-5
V: TRBV10-3
size: -
D: TRBD1
DNA: TGTGCCATCGGTGAGTCCGGACAGGGCGGGGAGACCCAGTACTTC
CDR3: CAIGESGQGGETQYF

J: TRBJ2-1
V: TRBV20-1
size: -
D: TRBD2
DNA: TGCAGTGCTAGACGCGGGGGGGCCGGGTCCTACAATGAGCAGTTCTTC
CDR3: CSARRGGAGSYNEQFF

J: TRBJ2-2
V: TRBV9
size: -
D: TRBD2
DNA: TGTGCCAGCAGCCCCCGGGAGGGATTAAGGACCGGGGAGCTGTTTTTT
CDR3: CASSPREGLRTGELFF

J: TRBJ2-7
V: TRBV7-9
size: few
D: -
DNA: TGTGCCAGCATAACATGGGGGGCGGACGAGCAGTACTTC
CDR3: CASITWGADEQYF

J: TRBJ1-6
V: TRBV20-1
size: -
D: -
DNA: TGCAGTGCTAGGGAGGGGTATAATTCACCCCTCCACTTT
CDR3: CSAREGYNSPLHF

J: TRBJ2-3
V: TRBV6-2/TRBV6-3
size: -
D: -
DNA: TGTGCCAGCAGGCTTGGGCTACCAGGTACGCAGTATTTT
CDR3: CASRLGLPGTQYF

J: TRBJ2-3
V: TRBV6-4
size: few
D: TRBD2
DNA: TGTGCCAGCAGTGAGGGACTACAAGCAGATACGCAGTATTTT
CDR3: CASSEGLQADTQYF

J: TRBJ2-6
V: TRBV2
size: few
D: -
DNA: TGTGCCAGCAGCAGTGACAGCCGCTCTGGGGCCAACGTCCTGACTTTC
CDR3: CASSSDSRSGANVLTF

J: TRBJ2-7
V: TRBV11-2
size: -
D: -
DNA: TGTGTCAGCAGCTTGCACTACGAGCAGTACTTC
CDR3: CVSSLHYEQYF

J: TRBJ2-7
V: TRBV29-1
size: -
D: TRBD2
DNA: TGCAGCGTGGGACTAGCGGGAGGAGGAGAGGGTGAGCAGTACTTC
CDR3: CSVGLAGGGEGEQYF

J: TRBJ1-2
V: TRBV25-1
size: -
D: -
DNA: TGTGCCAGCATGGGGGAGGTCCACACCTTC
CDR3: CASMGEVHTF

J: TRBJ1-2
V: TRBV30
size: few
D: TRBD1
DNA: TGTGCCTGGAGTATAATTGGACAGGGAAACACCTTC
CDR3: CAWSIIGQGNTF

J: TRBJ2-1
V: TRBV11-2
size: few
D: TRBD2
DNA: TGTGCCAGCAGCTCGACTAGCGGGGGACGTCTGGAGCAGTTCTTC
CDR3: CASSSTSGGRLEQFF

J: TRBJ2-1
V: TRBV7-8
size: -
D: -
DNA: TGTGCCAGCAGCTTACGTAGTACTCCGGGTTCCTACAATGAGCAGTTCTTC
CDR3: CASSLRSTPGSYNEQFF

J: TRBJ2-5
V: TRBV29-1
size: -
D: -
DNA: TGCAGCGTTGGCGACCCGCGAGAGGTGGGGGAGACCCAGTACTTC
CDR3: CSVGDPREVGETQYF

J: TRBJ2-6
V: TRBV6-2/TRBV6-3
size: many
D: TRBD1
DNA: TGTGCCAGCAGTTACCGTAGTACAGGGGCTGGGGCCAACGTCCTGACTTTC
CDR3: CASSYRSTGAGANVLTF

J: TRBJ1-2
V: TRBV27
size: -
D: TRBD1
DNA: TGTGCCAGCAGTCCTTTGGGGACAGGGAGAAACCGCTATGGCTACACCTTC
CDR3: CASSPLGTGRNRYGYTF

J: TRBJ2-1
V: TRBV7-6
size: -
D: TRBD2
DNA: TGTGCCAGCAGCCGGCGGGAGGAAAGTGAGCAGTTCTTC
CDR3: CASSRREESEQFF

J: TRBJ1-2
V: TRBV28
size: few
D: TRBD1
DNA: TGTGCCAGCATCCCCGTGCAGGGGGCTGGCTACACCTTC
CDR3: CASIPVQGAGYTF

J: TRBJ2-7
V: TRBV7-2
size: few
D: -
DNA: TGTGCCAGCAGCCGCACCCTTCTCGGCCCCTACGAGCAGTACTTC
CDR3: CASSRTLLGPYEQYF

J: TRBJ2-3
V: TRBV10-3
size: few
D: -
DNA: TGTGCCATCAGTGTTGGGTATGACGGGGGCACAGATACGCAGTATTTT
CDR3: CAISVGYDGGTDTQYF

J: TRBJ1-2
V: TRBV4-2
size: few
D: TRBD1
DNA: TGTGCCAGCAGCCAAGTGACAGGGTATGGCTATGGCTACACCTTC
CDR3: CASSQVTGYGYGYTF

J: TRBJ2-5
V: TRBV20-1
size: few
D: -
DNA: TGCAGTGCGCAACCTGCAGGACCGACACGAGAGACCCAGTACTTC
CDR3: CSAQPAGPTRETQYF

J: TRBJ2-7
V: TRBV7-8
size: many
D: TRBD1
DNA: TGTGCCAGCAGCTCCCATGGGACAGGCTCCTACGAGCAGTACTTC
CDR3: CASSSHGTGSYEQYF

J: TRBJ2-5
V: TRBV29-1
size: -
D: -
DNA: TGCAGCGGTGACAGCGGGTGGACCCAGTACTTC
CDR3: CSGDSGWTQYF

J: TRBJ2-3
V: TRBV2
size: -
D: -
DNA: TGTGCCAGCAGTGAAGCGGGGGTCACAGATACGCAGTATTTT
CDR3: CASSEAGVTDTQYF

J: TRBJ1-4
V: TRBV20-1
size: -
D: -
DNA: TGCAGTGCTAGAGGAGTGGGCCGTGCAACTAATGAAAAACTGTTTTTT
CDR3: CSARGVGRATNEKLFF

J: TRBJ1-1
V: TRBV5-1
size: -
D: TRBD1
DNA: TGCGCCAGCAGTCGGAGGACAGGGGGCTTCACTGAAGCTTTCTTT
CDR3: CASSRRTGGFTEAFF

J: TRBJ2-7
V: TRBV6-2/TRBV6-3
size: -
D: TRBD2
DNA: TGTGCCAGCAGTTACGAGACTAGCGGGAGTGGAGCTGAGCAGTACTTC
CDR3: CASSYETSGSGAEQYF

J: TRBJ2-3
V: TRBV7-9
size: many
D: -
DNA: TGTGCCAGCAGCCCTATGAGAGATACGCAGTATTTT
CDR3: CASSPMRDTQYF

J: TRBJ2-7
V: TRBV20-1
size: -
D: TRBD2
DNA: TGCAGTGCTGGACCAGGACCCGTAGCGGGAGAAGTTGGCGAGCAGTACTTC
CDR3: CSAGPGPVAGEVGEQYF

J: TRBJ1-1
V: TRBV2
size: few
D: -
DNA: TGTGCCAGCAGTGATGAGGTTAGGGGCCCCGATGGTTTCTTT
CDR3: CASSDEVRGPDGFF